This TCR beta chain is from a study of cytomegalovirus exposure and HLA in healthy donors. Study-wide points: A missense DCLRE1C variant was associated with V- and J-gene trimming of TCR beta chains in a later analysis, and an independent cohort replicated the association.

On this clone itself: Its antigen is not identified.

60 Vbeta and 13 Jbeta primers were used in PCR. The data were produced by immunoSEQ multiplex PCR, yet TCRdb's version contains in-frame clones alone and is incomplete. In the table there are about 190,000 clones, roughly 75% of which are singletons. Unmatched junction bases numbered 8, after V lost 3 bases and J lost 8 bases. Looked up from germline, CDR1 is MNHNS and CDR2 is SASEGT. There are 16 residues in the CDR3. The J gene is TRBJ1-6, the V gene TRBV6-1; 9 positions agree with TRBD1. The sequence derives from a man aged 30 to 39 in good health and CMV-seropositive. Sequenced input: PBMCs. DNA for the CDR3: TGTGCCAGCAGTGACCACAGGGGGCCCTGGGATTCACCCCTCCACTTT. Protein: CASSDHRGPWDSPLHF.